What follows describes a single T cell receptor (beta chain). Antigen specificity is unknown. The TCR beta CDR3 regions underwent amplification using RNA transcripts as the source. The TCR CDR3 first-round RT-PCR relied on the HTBI primer set. TCRdb re-called the multiplex PCR reads with MiXCR, one entry per CDR3 protein. The sample carries about 580,000 distinct CDR3 sequences, roughly 46% recorded once. Over 18 months, lack of ophthalmopathy progression marked Graves' hyperthyroidism as stable. With a duration under 2 months, the hyperthyroidism was newly diagnosed in patients aged 18 to 65. The sample belongs to a study of T cells in Graves' hyperthyroidism and ophthalmopathy. Study-wide findings and caveats: Among thyroid clonotypes expanded above 0.001, most also appeared in blood. Stable hyperthyroidism was told apart from ophthalmopathy by a model built on 13 V-J features.

The CDR3 consists of 13 residues. V lost 4 bases and J 1 base, leaving 7 bases between the germline ends. Germline-derived CDR1 and CDR2 are SGHTA and FQGNSA. Sequences were obtained from peripheral blood or thyroid tissue (not recorded which). The chain combines TRBV7-2 with TRBJ1-1, with D unclear. The source of this sequence is a woman between 18 and 29 years old with Graves' hyperthyroidism. Here the CDR3 DNA reads TGTGCCAGCAGCTCGATTGGGAACACTGAAGCTTTCTTT. Translation gives CASSSIGNTEAFF.